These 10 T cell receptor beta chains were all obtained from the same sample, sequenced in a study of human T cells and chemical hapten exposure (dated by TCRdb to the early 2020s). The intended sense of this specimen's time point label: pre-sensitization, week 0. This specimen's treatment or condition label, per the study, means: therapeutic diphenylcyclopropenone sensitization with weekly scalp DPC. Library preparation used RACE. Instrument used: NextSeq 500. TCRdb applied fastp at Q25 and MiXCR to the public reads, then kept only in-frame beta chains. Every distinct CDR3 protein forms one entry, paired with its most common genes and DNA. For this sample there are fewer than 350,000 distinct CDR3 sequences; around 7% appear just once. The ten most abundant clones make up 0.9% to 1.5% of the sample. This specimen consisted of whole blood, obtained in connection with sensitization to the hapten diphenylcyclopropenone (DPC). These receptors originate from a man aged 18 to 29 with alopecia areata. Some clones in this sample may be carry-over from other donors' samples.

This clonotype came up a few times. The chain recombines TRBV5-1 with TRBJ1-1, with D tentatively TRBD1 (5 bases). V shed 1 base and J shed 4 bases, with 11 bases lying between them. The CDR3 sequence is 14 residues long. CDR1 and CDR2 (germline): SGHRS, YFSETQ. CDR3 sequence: CASSLYQGSTEAFF. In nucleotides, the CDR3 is TGCGCCAGCAGCTTGTATCAGGGCAGCACTGAAGCTTTCTTT.

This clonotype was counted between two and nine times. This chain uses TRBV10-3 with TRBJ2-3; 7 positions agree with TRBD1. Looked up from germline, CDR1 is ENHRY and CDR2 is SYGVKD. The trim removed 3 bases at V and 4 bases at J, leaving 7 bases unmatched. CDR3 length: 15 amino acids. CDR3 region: CAISEGDRVPDTQYF. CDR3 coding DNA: TGTGCCATCAGTGAAGGAGACAGGGTCCCAGATACGCAGTATTTT.

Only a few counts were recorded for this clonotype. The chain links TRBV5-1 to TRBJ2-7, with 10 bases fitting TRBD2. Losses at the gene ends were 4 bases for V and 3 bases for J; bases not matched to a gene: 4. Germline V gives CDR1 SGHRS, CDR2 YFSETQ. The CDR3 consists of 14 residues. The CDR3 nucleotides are TGCGCCAGCAGCGTTAGCGGGGGGAACTACGAGCAGTACGTC. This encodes CASSVSGGNYEQYV.

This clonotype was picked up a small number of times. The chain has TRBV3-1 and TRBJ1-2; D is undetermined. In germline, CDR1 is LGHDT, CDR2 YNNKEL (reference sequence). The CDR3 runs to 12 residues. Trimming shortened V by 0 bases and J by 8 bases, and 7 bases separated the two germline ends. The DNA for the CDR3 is TGTGCCAGCAGCCAAGATGCGGAAGGCTACACCTTC. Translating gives CASSQDAEGYTF.

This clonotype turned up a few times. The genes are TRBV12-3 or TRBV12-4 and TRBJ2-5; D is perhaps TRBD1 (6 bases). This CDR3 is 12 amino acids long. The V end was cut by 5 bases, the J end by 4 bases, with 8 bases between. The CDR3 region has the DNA TGTGCCAGCAGTGCACAGGGAGAGACCCAGTACTTC. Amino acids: CASSAQGETQYF.

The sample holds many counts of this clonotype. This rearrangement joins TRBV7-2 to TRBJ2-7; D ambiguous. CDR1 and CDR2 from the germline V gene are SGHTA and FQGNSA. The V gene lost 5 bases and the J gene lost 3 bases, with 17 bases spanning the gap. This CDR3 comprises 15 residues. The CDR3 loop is CASSPSAYPGYEQYV. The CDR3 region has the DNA TGTGCCAGCAGCCCGTCGGCCTATCCCGGCTACGAGCAGTACGTC.

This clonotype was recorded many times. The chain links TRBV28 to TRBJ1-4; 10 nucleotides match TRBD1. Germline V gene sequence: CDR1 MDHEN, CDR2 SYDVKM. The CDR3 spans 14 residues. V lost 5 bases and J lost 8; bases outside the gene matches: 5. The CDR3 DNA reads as TGTGCCAGCAGTACGCCGGGACAGGGGGAAAAACTGTTTTTT. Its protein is CASSTPGQGEKLFF.

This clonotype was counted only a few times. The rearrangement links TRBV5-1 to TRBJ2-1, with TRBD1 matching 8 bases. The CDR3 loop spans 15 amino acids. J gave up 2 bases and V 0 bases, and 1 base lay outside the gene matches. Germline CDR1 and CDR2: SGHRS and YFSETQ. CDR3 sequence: CASSLDRGAYNEQFF. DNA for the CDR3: TGCGCCAGCAGCTTGGACAGGGGGGCCTACAATGAGCAGTTCTTC. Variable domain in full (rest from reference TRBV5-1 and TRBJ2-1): KAGVTQTPRYLIKTRGQQVTLSCSPISGHRSVSWYQQTPGQGLQFLFEYFSETQRNKGNFPGRFSGRQFSNSRSEMNVSTLELGDSALYLCASSLDRGAYNEQFFGPGTRLTVL.

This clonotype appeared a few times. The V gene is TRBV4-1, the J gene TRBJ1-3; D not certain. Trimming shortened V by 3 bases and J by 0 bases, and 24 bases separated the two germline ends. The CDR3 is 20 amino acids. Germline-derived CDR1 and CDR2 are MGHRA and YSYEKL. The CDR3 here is CASSQDSPSLSRYSGNTIYF. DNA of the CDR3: TGCGCCAGCAGCCAGGACTCACCCTCCCTTAGTCGGTACTCTGGAAACACCATATATTTT.

The CDR3 nucleotides are TGTGCCAGCAGCCCCCAAGGAGCGGGGGTCTACAATGAGCAGTTCTTC. Encoded protein: CASSPQGAGVYNEQFF. The V call is TRBV7-3, the J call TRBJ2-1; TRBD2 aligns across 8 bases. The germline gives CDR1 SGHTA, CDR2 FQGTGA. CDR3 length: 16 amino acids. Trimming at V came to 5 bases and at J to 3 bases, leaving 9 bases not matched to a gene. The full variable domain, its missing parts supplied by reference TRBV7-3 and TRBJ2-1, is GAGVSQTPSNKVTEKGKYVELRCDPISGHTALYWYRQSLGQGPEFLIYFQGTGAADDSGLPNDRFFAVRPEGSVSTLKIQRTERGDSAVYLCASSPQGAGVYNEQFFGPGTRLTVL.